This TCR beta chain was obtained from a study of T cell responses to AZD1222 COVID-19 vaccine. The study, taken as a whole, reports: Clonal diversity was possibly underestimated; the donors were predominantly white British and more often female.

About this clone: The target antigen is unknown.

This table comes from immunoSEQ multiplex PCR, and its TCRdb copy is limited to in-frame clones, with some not included. The profile shows 130,000 or so clones, 93% of them singletons. CDR3 length: 16 amino acids. J was trimmed by 3 bases and V by 0 bases; bases with no gene match: 7. In germline, CDR1 is SGHNT, CDR2 YYREEE (reference sequence). Sequencing used peripheral blood, obtained on day 0 of AZD1222 vaccination. V and J are TRBV5-4 and TRBJ1-2, with TRBD1 identical over 8 bases. The source of this sequence is an adult in good health. The CDR3 DNA reads TGTGCCAGCAGCTTGGACCCAGGACAGGGATACTATGGCTACACCTTC. Its translation is CASSLDPGQGYYGYTF.